One and the same sample provided the 15 T cell receptor beta chains below, sequenced in a study of shared clonotypes between healthy human individuals. Some clones are missing from TCRdb's copy, which holds only in-frame ones; the method was immunoSEQ multiplex PCR. In the table there are about 1 million clones, around 74% of which are singletons. Specimen: memory CD4+ T cells sorted from blood. Documented subset: CD45RA-negative fraction. The origin of the receptors is a young man in good health.

This clone was detected once. The chain joins TRBV6-1 to TRBJ2-5, with D perhaps TRBD1 (6 bases). Per germline, CDR1 MNHNS and CDR2 SASEGT. The length of the CDR3 is 14 residues. Trimming stripped 5 bases from V and 2 bases from J, with 12 bases between. CDR3 nucleotides: TGTGCCAGCAGTAAAACAGGACAGCAAGAGACCCAGTACTTC. As protein: CASSKTGQQETQYF.

Points on this clone: The same CDR3 is also encoded by other DNA sequences in this sample. The chain has TRBV18 and TRBJ1-2; D is unclear. The V end lost 0 bases, the J end lost 6 bases, and 8 bases lay between the germline ends. The germline gives CDR1 KGHSH, CDR2 LQKENI. The CDR3 totals 13 residues. The CDR3 spells CASSPPVRDGYTF. The CDR3 DNA sequence: TGTGCCAGCTCACCACCGGTCCGGGATGGCTACACCTTC.

This chain connects TRBV7-9 to TRBJ1-1; D not resolved. The germline CDR1 and CDR2 sequences are SEHNR and FQNEAQ (reference sequence). The V end lost 3 bases, the J end lost 0 bases, and 8 bases lay between the germline ends. This CDR3 has 14 residues. CDR3 coding DNA: TGTGCCAGCAGCTTTGACCTGATGAACACTGAAGCTTTCTTT. This codes for CASSFDLMNTEAFF.

The V gene is TRBV7-9, the J gene TRBJ1-4; D is possibly TRBD1 (5 bases). Germline V gene sequence: CDR1 SEHNR, CDR2 FQNEAQ (reference sequence). This CDR3 spans 15 amino acids. V was cut by 5 bases and J by 3 bases, with 13 bases left in between. DNA of the CDR3: TGTGCCAGCAGCCAACCCGGGACGCCTAATGAAAAACTGTTTTTT. Residues: CASSQPGTPNEKLFF.

CDR3 nucleotide sequence: TGTGCCAGCAGCGTAACTACCGGGACTAGTGCTAATGAGCAGTTCTTC. Its protein product is CASSVTTGTSANEQFF. The V and J genes are TRBV7-2 and TRBJ2-1; 8 nucleotides match TRBD2. Germline V gene lookup returns CDR1 SGHTA and CDR2 FQGNSA. This CDR3 comprises 16 residues. Trimming removed 5 bases from V and 7 bases from J; junction bases left unmatched: 13.

The V gene is TRBV28, the J gene TRBJ1-2; perhaps TRBD1 as D (6 bases). Trimming pared 5 bases from V and 0 bases from J, leaving 19 bases between. Germline-derived CDR1 and CDR2 are MDHEN and SYDVKM. CDR3 length: 17 residues. The CDR3 sequence: CASSPAGDIATNYGYTF. The CDR3 DNA reads as TGTGCCAGCAGTCCTGCGGGGGACATCGCGACTAACTATGGCTACACCTTC.

The rearrangement uses TRBV30 and TRBJ1-2; 9 bases match TRBD1. Germline V gene lookup returns CDR1 GTSNPN and CDR2 SVGIG (reference sequence). Trimming cost V 4 bases and J 4 bases; bases outside gene matches: 7. The CDR3 sequence is 14 residues long. The CDR3 protein is CAWTGQGNSYGYTF. CDR3 coding DNA: TGTGCCTGGACCGGACAGGGGAACTCCTATGGCTACACCTTC.

The chain links TRBV9 to TRBJ2-7; 7 bases map to TRBD1. This CDR3 region has 17 residues. After removal of 4 bases from V and 2 bases from J, the junction contained 15 bases not matched to a gene. CDR1 is SGDLS, CDR2 YYNGEE, per germline. The CDR3 DNA sequence: TGTGCCAGCAGCCGAACCGACCTAGGGGGCCCACCCTACGAGCAGTACTTC. Residues: CASSRTDLGGPPYEQYF.

This chain links TRBV14 with TRBJ2-7; possibly TRBD1 for D (5 bases). The V end was cut by 5 bases, the J end by 1 base, with 12 bases between. Looked up from germline, CDR1 is SGHDN and CDR2 is FVKESK. The CDR3 consists of 14 residues. Here the CDR3 DNA reads TGTGCCAGCAGCTTACTTCAGGGTTCCTACGAGCAGTACTTC. It encodes CASSLLQGSYEQYF. Supplemented by reference TRBV14 and TRBJ2-7, the full variable domain reads EAGVTQFPSHSVIEKGQTVTLRCDPISGHDNLYWYRRVMGKEIKFLLHFVKESKQDESGMPNNRFLAERTGGTYSTLKVQPAELEDSGVYFCASSLLQGSYEQYFGPGTRLTVT.

This chain uses TRBV7-6 with TRBJ2-2; 7 bases are a match to TRBD2. Germline V gene data show CDR1 as SGHVS and CDR2 as FNYEAQ. The CDR3 totals 15 residues. V was clipped by 5 bases and J by 5 bases; unmatched bases: 8. The CDR3 DNA reads TGTGCCAGCAGCCCGCCTCGGCGGGGGACCGGGGAGCTGTTTTTT. Protein: CASSPPRRGTGELFF. Complete variable domain (other parts from reference TRBV7-6 and TRBJ2-2): GAGVSQSPRYKVTKRGQDVALRCDPISGHVSLYWYRQALGQGPEFLTYFNYEAQQDKSGLPNDRFSAERPEGSISTLTIQRTEQRDSAMYRCASSPPRRGTGELFFGEGSRLTVL.

This clone was detected a few times. The V call is TRBV5-1, the J call TRBJ2-1; TRBD2 matches 9 bases. The V gene end was trimmed by 3 bases and the J gene end by 6 bases; junction bases not matched to a gene: 13. This CDR3 has 17 residues. Germline CDR1 and CDR2: SGHRS and YFSETQ. The CDR3 here is CASSSLSSGGQFNEQFF. The CDR3 nucleotides read TGCGCCAGCAGCTCCCTCAGTAGCGGGGGTCAATTCAATGAGCAGTTCTTC.

This clone was counted many times. As DNA, the CDR3 is TGTGCCAGCAGCATCGGACAGGGATGGACAGATACGCAGTATTTT. Translated: CASSIGQGWTDTQYF. The rearrangement links TRBV7-9 to TRBJ2-3, with 8 bases identical to TRBD1. The CDR3 has 15 amino acids. Germline values: CDR1 SEHNR, CDR2 FQNEAQ (reference sequence). After removal of 5 bases from V and 3 bases from J, the junction contained 7 bases not matched to a gene.

This chain uses TRBV19 with TRBJ2-1; 12 bases map to TRBD2. V lost 4 bases, J lost 5 bases, and 3 bases stayed unmatched. Per germline, CDR1 LNHDA and CDR2 SQIVND (reference sequence). This CDR3 spans 15 amino acids. The CDR3 protein is CASSRTSGVDNEQFF. DNA of the CDR3: TGTGCCAGTAGTAGGACTAGCGGGGTGGACAATGAGCAGTTCTTC.

This clone was counted only a few times. The chain links TRBV6-6 to TRBJ1-5; D is unresolved. V was cut by 0 bases and J by 5 bases, with 5 bases left in between. CDR3 size: 13 residues. CDR1 and CDR2 (germline): MNHNY, SVGAGI (reference sequence). The CDR3 loop reads CASSYSPDQPQHF. In DNA form, the CDR3 reads TGTGCCAGCAGTTACTCCCCCGATCAGCCCCAGCATTTT.

This chain uses TRBV5-5 with TRBJ2-7; D ambiguous. Germline CDR1 reads SGHKS; CDR2 reads YYEKEE (reference sequence). V lost 3 bases and J 7 bases, leaving 20 bases between the germline ends. This CDR3 contains 15 residues. CDR3 nucleotides: TGTGCCAGCAGCTCCGCGCCAGCAGGATTGGGTGAGCAGTACTTC. As protein: CASSSAPAGLGEQYF.